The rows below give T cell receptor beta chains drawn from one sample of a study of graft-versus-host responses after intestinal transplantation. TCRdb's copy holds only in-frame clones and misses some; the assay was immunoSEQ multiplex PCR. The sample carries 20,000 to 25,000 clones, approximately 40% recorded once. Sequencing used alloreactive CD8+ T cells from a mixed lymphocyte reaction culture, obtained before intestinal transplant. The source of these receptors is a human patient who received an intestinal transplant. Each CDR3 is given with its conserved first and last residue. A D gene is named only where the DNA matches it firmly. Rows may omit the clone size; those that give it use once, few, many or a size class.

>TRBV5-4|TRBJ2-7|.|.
TGTGCCAGCAGCTTCCAAGGGGGGTCCGAGCAGTACTTC
CASSFQGGSEQYF
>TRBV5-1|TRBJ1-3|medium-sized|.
TGCGCCAGCAGCCCGACGGCTTCAGGAAACACCATATATTTT
CASSPTASGNTIYF
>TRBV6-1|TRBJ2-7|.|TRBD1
TGTGCCAGCAGTCGGGACAGGACCTACGAGCAGTACTTC
CASSRDRTYEQYF
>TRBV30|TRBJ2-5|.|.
TGTGCCTGGAGTTTTCCGCCTCAAGAGACCCAGTACTTC
CAWSFPPQETQYF
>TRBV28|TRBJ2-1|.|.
TGTGCCAGCAGCCCTGGACGGAACTACAATGAGCAGTTCTTC
CASSPGRNYNEQFF
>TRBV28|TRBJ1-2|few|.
TGTGCCAGCAGCTCGACACGTTATGGCTACACCTTC
CASSSTRYGYTF
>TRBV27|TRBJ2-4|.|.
TGTGCCAGCAGTTTATGGGGCGGTCTTGCCAAAAACATTCAGTACTTC
CASSLWGGLAKNIQYF
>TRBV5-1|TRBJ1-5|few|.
TGCGCCAGCAGCGAAGGGGTTGGCAATCAGCCCCAGCATTTT
CASSEGVGNQPQHF
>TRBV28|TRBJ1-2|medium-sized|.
TGTGCCAGCAGTGCCACCTTCGGCTACACCTTC
CASSATFGYTF
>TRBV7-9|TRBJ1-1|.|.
TGTGCCAGCAGCTTAGAGCGGGGGCGAGGGACTGAAGCTTTCTTT
CASSLERGRGTEAFF
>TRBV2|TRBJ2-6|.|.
TGTGCCAGCAGTAAGGCCCCTTCTGGGGCCAACGTCCTGACTTTC
CASSKAPSGANVLTF
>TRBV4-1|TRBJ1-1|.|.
TGCGCCAGCAGCCAAGTCCCCATGGAGAACACTGAAGCTTTCTTT
CASSQVPMENTEAFF
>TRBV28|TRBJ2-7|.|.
TGTGCCAGCTCTGTCCGATCCTACGAGCAGTACTTC
CASSVRSYEQYF
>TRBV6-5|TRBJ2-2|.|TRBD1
TGTGCCAGCAGTGTACGACAGGGTAGGGCCGGGGAGCTGTTTTTT
CASSVRQGRAGELFF
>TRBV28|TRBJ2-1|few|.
TGTGCCAGCAGCCTATCCCTCACAGAGCAGTTCTTC
CASSLSLTEQFF
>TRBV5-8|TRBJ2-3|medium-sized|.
TGTGCCAGCAGCTTGATGCACGCAGATACGCAGTATTTT
CASSLMHADTQYF
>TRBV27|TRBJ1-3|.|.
TGTGCCAGCAGCGACCCACCGGGAAACACCATATATTTT
CASSDPPGNTIYF
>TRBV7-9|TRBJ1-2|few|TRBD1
TGTGCCAGCAGCTCAGGACAGGGGAGATTTTTGGACTATGGCTACACCTTC
CASSSGQGRFLDYGYTF
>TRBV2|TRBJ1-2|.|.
TGTGCCAGCAGTGAAGTGTTGCCCGGCTACACCTTC
CASSEVLPGYTF
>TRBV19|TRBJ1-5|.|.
TGTGCCAGTATCATCTTTTCAGGGTCAAATCAGCCCCAGCATTTT
CASIIFSGSNQPQHF
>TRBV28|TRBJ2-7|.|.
TGTGCCAGCAGGGGGGGCGGGATTAGGTACGAGCAGTACTTC
CASRGGGIRYEQYF
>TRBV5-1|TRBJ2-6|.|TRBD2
TGCGCCGGAAGCGGGGGGGGGACTGTTTCTGGGGCCAACGTCCTGACTTTC
CAGSGGGTVSGANVLTF
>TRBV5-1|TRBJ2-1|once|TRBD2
TGCGCCAGCAGCTTGGCTAGCGGGGGAACCTACAATGAGCAGTTCTTC
CASSLASGGTYNEQFF
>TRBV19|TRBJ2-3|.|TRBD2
TGTGCCAGTAGTAGGACTAGCGGGAGCACAGATACGCAGTATTTT
CASSRTSGSTDTQYF
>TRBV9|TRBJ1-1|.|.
TGTGCCAGCAGCCCCACAACGGGGACTGAAGCTTTCTTT
CASSPTTGTEAFF
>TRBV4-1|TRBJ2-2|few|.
TGCGCCAGCAGCCAATCTCGGGGCTCTCACACCGGGGAGCTGTTTTTT
CASSQSRGSHTGELFF
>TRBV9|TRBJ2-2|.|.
TGTGCCAGCAGCGTCGGCGGGGCGCTCACCGGGGAGCTGTTTTTT
CASSVGGALTGELFF
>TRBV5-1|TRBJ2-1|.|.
TGCGCCAGCAGCTTTTCGGGTGTTGAGCAGTTCTTC
CASSFSGVEQFF
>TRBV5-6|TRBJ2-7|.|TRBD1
TGTGCCAGCAGCTTGAGGAAGAAGGGACAGGTTTTCGGGGAGCAGTACTTC
CASSLRKKGQVFGEQYF
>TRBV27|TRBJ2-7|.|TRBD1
TGTGCCAGCAGTTTCGACAGGGGGAGCTCCTACGAGCAGTACTTC
CASSFDRGSSYEQYF
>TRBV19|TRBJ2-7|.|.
TGTGCCTGTGGGGGGCCTCGGGTGAAAGAGCAGTACTTC
CACGGPRVKEQYF
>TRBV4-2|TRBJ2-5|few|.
TGTGCCAGCAGCCAAATTTGGGGGGAGAGAGGGCAAGAGACCCAGTACTTC
CASSQIWGERGQETQYF
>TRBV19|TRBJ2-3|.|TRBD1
TGTGCCAGTAGTATCTCCGGACAGGGACAATCACCACAAGATACGCAGTATTTT
CASSISGQGQSPQDTQYF
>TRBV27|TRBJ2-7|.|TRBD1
TGTGCCAGCAGCCGACAGGGGAACGAGCAGTACTTC
CASSRQGNEQYF
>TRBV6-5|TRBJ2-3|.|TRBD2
TGTGCCAGCAGTCCGATAGCGGGAGTGGAAGATACGCAGTATTTT
CASSPIAGVEDTQYF
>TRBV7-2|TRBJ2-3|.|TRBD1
TGTGCCAGCAGCCGGGACAGGGGTCCAGATACGCAGTATTTT
CASSRDRGPDTQYF
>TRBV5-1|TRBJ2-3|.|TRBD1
TGCGCCAGCAGCTTACCAGGGGGCGCAGATACGCAGTATTTT
CASSLPGGADTQYF
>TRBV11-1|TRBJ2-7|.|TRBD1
TGTGCCAGCAGTTTCGGACAGGGGAGCGAGCAGTACTTC
CASSFGQGSEQYF
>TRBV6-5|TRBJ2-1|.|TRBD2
TGTGCCAGCACTGGTGCTAGCGGGAGTGGTGAGCAGTTCTTC
CASTGASGSGEQFF
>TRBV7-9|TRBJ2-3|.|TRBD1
TGTGCCAGCAGCTTTTGGGCCGGGACAGCCGGCACAGATACGCAGTATTTT
CASSFWAGTAGTDTQYF
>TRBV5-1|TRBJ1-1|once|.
TGCGCCAGCAGCTTGGCGGGAGGCCTGAACACTGAAGCTTTCTTT
CASSLAGGLNTEAFF
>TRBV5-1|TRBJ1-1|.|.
TGCGCCAGCAGCTTCAGGGTGGCAACTGAAGCTTTCTTT
CASSFRVATEAFF
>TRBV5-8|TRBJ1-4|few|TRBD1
TGTGCCAGCAGCCCGGTGCTTGTGACAGGGGGTCGAAAACTGTTTTTT
CASSPVLVTGGRKLFF
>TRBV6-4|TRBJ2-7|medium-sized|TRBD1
TGTGCCAGCAGCCCCGGACAGGGGGCCATCTACGAGCAGTACTTC
CASSPGQGAIYEQYF
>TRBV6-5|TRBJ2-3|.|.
TGTGCCAGCAGTTACTCGACGGTTCAGGACCCGAGGTATTTT
CASSYSTVQDPRYF
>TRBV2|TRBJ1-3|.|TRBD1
TGTGCCAGCAGACTGGACAGGGCTACTGGAAACACCATATATTTT
CASRLDRATGNTIYF
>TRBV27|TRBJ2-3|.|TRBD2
TGTGCCAGCAAGGGACTAGCGGGAGGGGATACGCAGTATTTT
CASKGLAGGDTQYF
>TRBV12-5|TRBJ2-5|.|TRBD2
TGTGCTAGTGGTTTGTCTGGCGGGGGTCCAGAGACCCAGTACTTC
CASGLSGGGPETQYF
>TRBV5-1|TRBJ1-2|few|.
TGCGCCAGCGGCCGGGATCCTAACTATGGCTACACCTTC
CASGRDPNYGYTF
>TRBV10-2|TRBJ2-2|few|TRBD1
TGCGCCAGCTTGGAAACAGGGGGGACCGGGGAGCTGTTTTTT
CASLETGGTGELFF
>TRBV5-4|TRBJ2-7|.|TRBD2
TGTGCCAGCAGCTTCGGGGGGGACTACGAGCAGTACTTC
CASSFGGDYEQYF
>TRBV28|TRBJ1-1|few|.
TGTGCCAGCACCTTGGGAGGGCCGAACACTGAAGCTTTCTTT
CASTLGGPNTEAFF
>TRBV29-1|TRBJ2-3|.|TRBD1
TGCAGCGGGCAGGGGGCTTCGTCGGATACGCAGTATTTT
CSGQGASSDTQYF
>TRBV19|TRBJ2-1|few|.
TGTGCCAGTAGTATAGACCCTAGGAGAAGCTCCTACAATGAGCAGTTCTTC
CASSIDPRRSSYNEQFF
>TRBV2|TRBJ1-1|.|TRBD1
TGTGCCAGCAGTTCCCAAGGACAGGGACTGCGGGCTTTCTTT
CASSSQGQGLRAFF
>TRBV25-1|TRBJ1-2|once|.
TGTGCCAGCAGTGAAAGGGGGGACTATGGCTACACCTTC
CASSERGDYGYTF
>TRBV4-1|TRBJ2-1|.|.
TGCGCCAGCAGCCAAATAACCGAAATCGATGAGCAGTTCTTC
CASSQITEIDEQFF
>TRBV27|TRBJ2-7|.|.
TGTGCCAGCAGTTTCTTGGTCACCCCGTACGAGCAGTACTTC
CASSFLVTPYEQYF
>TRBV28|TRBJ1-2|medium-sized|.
TGTGCCAGCAGTCTTAGACCCAGTGGCTACACCTTC
CASSLRPSGYTF
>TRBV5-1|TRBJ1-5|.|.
TGCGCCAGCAGCTTGGTAGGGGAAGGGCCCCAGCATTTT
CASSLVGEGPQHF